This passage covers 23 T cell receptor beta chains from one sample sequenced in a study of a mutant IDH1 vaccine in newly diagnosed glioma listed by TCRdb under 2021. The library was obtained by the immunoSEQ multiplex PCR assay. TCRdb stores this immuneACCESS table with in-frame sequences only. Part of the clones is absent; in the studies checked, under half of the shortfall reflects unresolved V genes, and no reason is known for the rest. The sample has 37,000 or so clones on record, about 80% of them singletons. The ten largest account for about a quarter of the sample. The sample's time point label, decoded: week 5, during vaccination. Each vaccine dose, consisting of 300 ug of a 20-mer mutant IDH1 peptide in Montanide, was administered subcutaneously with topical imiquimod. For these receptors, no antigen is known. The sequenced sample was PBMCs, obtained from a glioma patient whose treatment included an IDH1 peptide vaccine. These TCRs come from a man younger than 45 with glioma.

This clone came up once. V is TRBV7-3 and J is TRBJ2-3, with 8 bases that match TRBD2. Germline assignment: CDR1 SGHTA and CDR2 FQGTGA. Trimming removed 5 bases from V and 4 bases from J; junction bases left unmatched: 17. This CDR3 is 18 amino acids long. CDR3 protein: CASSRMPTSGRFADTQYF. In DNA, the CDR3 is TGTGCCAGCAGCCGAATGCCGACGAGCGGGAGATTCGCAGATACGCAGTATTTT.

The rearrangement joins TRBV6-1 to TRBJ1-5; a weak D match, TRBD1 (5 bases). The CDR3 sequence is 17 residues long. V was trimmed by 2 bases and J by 1 base, leaving 15 bases between them. Germline assignment: CDR1 MNHNS and CDR2 SASEGT. This chain's CDR3 is CASSEFRALGSNQPQHF. Here the CDR3 DNA reads TGTGCCAGCAGTGAATTCAGGGCCCTTGGAAGCAATCAGCCCCAGCATTTT.

The chain links TRBV5-4 to TRBJ2-7, with 8 nucleotides matching TRBD1. The CDR3 covers 15 residues. Germline CDR1 SGHNT, CDR2 YYREEE (reference sequence). V dropped 4 bases and J dropped 1; count of bases not matched to a gene: 7. This chain's CDR3 is CASSPPGQDSYEQYF. The CDR3 region has the DNA TGTGCCAGCAGCCCGCCGGGACAGGATTCCTACGAGCAGTACTTC.

V is TRBV4-3 and J is TRBJ1-4; D not certain. CDR3 size: 15 residues. CDR1 is LGHNA and CDR2 is YSLEER in the germline V gene. Between the trimmed V and J ends, which lost 0 bases and 5 bases, there was a span of 10 bases. In nucleotides, the CDR3 is TGCGCCAGCAGCCAAGAAGGGCTTCAGAATGAAAAACTGTTTTTT. Residues: CASSQEGLQNEKLFF.

The V and J genes are TRBV29-1 and TRBJ2-5; TRBD2 agrees at 7 bases. CDR3 length equals 16 residues. CDR1 is SQVTM, CDR2 ANQGSEA, per germline. V lost 6 bases, J lost 5 bases, and 18 bases stayed unmatched. The CDR3 is CSVDWVAGIPGETQYF. For the CDR3, the DNA is TGCAGCGTCGATTGGGTAGCGGGCATTCCGGGGGAGACCCAGTACTTC.

The CDR3 spells CASSRPFAGTTFYEQYF. The CDR3 DNA is TGTGCCAGCAGCCGTCCTTTCGCGGGGACTACCTTCTACGAGCAGTACTTC. This chain uses TRBV11-2 with TRBJ2-7; 7 bases align to TRBD2. V was clipped by 5 bases and J by 3 bases; unmatched bases: 16. Germline CDR1 is SGHAT and CDR2 is FQNNGV. The CDR3 contains 17 residues.

The chain couples TRBV6-5 to TRBJ2-7; no clear D. V was pared by 5 bases and J by 2 bases, with 10 bases between. This CDR3 region has 13 residues. Germline V CDR1 and CDR2: MNHEY, SVGAGI. The CDR3: CASSPIDTYEQYF. CDR3 nucleotides: TGTGCCAGCAGTCCCATTGACACCTACGAGCAGTACTTC.

The chain is built from TRBV7-9 and TRBJ2-7; maybe TRBD1 (5 bases). CDR1 is SEHNR and CDR2 is FQNEAQ in the germline V gene (reference sequence). The CDR3 has 14 residues. V gave up 2 bases and J gave up 5 bases, with 13 bases separating them. The CDR3 protein is CASSLSQATHEQYF. CDR3 DNA sequence: TGTGCCAGCAGCTTATCACAGGCGACCCACGAGCAGTACTTC.

The rearrangement uses TRBV28 and TRBJ1-2; maybe TRBD1 (6 bases). V was shortened by 7 bases and J by 0 bases, with 12 bases between the two germline ends. CDR3 size: 14 residues. Per the germline V gene, CDR1 is MDHEN and CDR2 is SYDVKM. In nucleotides, the CDR3 is TGTGCCAGCATCCAGGGGTTAGCTAACTATGGCTACACCTTC. Its translation: CASIQGLANYGYTF.

The chain recombines TRBV19 with TRBJ1-2; D remains ambiguous. Germline assignment: CDR1 LNHDA and CDR2 SQIVND (reference sequence). Trimming shortened V by 6 bases and J by 8 bases, and 4 bases separated the two germline ends. This CDR3 comprises 9 residues. The CDR3 loop is CASRVGYTF. In DNA, the CDR3 is TGTGCCAGTAGGGTCGGCTACACCTTC.

The rearrangement uses TRBV4-3 and TRBJ2-7, with a weak D call TRBD1 (6 bases). This CDR3 contains 13 residues. The germline V and J ends were trimmed by 2 bases and 4 bases, with 9 bases remaining between them. The germline V gene has CDR1 LGHNA and CDR2 YSLEER. CDR3 sequence reads: CASSQTTGYEQYF. The CDR3, as DNA: TGCGCCAGCAGCCAAACTACAGGGTACGAGCAGTACTTC.

The chain is built from TRBV18 and TRBJ2-7, with D possibly matching TRBD2 (5 bases). The V and J ends lost 6 bases and 11 bases respectively, with 20 bases between them. The germline V gene encodes CDR1 KGHSH and CDR2 LQKENI. This CDR3 is built from 13 residues. CDR3 bases: TGTGCCAGCTCGCTGAGCCTCTACCAAGCGGAGTACTTC. Translating it yields CASSLSLYQAEYF.

The rearrangement joins TRBV4-3 to TRBJ2-3, with TRBD2 matching 15 bases. After removal of 1 base from V and 4 bases from J, the junction contained 0 bases not matched to a gene. CDR1 and CDR2 (germline): LGHNA, YSLEER. The CDR3 is made up of 16 amino acids. CDR3 coding DNA: TGCGCCAGCAGCCAAGGGACTAGCGGGGGGGCAGATACGCAGTATTTT. Its translation is CASSQGTSGGADTQYF.

The J gene is TRBJ2-7, the V gene TRBV5-1; no clear D gene. The CDR3 has 13 residues. Germline V gene lookup returns CDR1 SGHRS and CDR2 YFSETQ. V lost 0 bases and J 0 bases, leaving 4 bases between the germline ends. The CDR3 nucleotides are TGCGCCAGCAGCTTGGGGTCCTCCTACGAGCAGTACTTC. It codes for CASSLGSSYEQYF.

In DNA form, the CDR3 reads TGTGCCAGCAGCCGGGCGAACACCGGGGAGCTGTTTTTT. This translates into CASSRANTGELFF. This chain connects TRBV14 to TRBJ2-2; D gene ambiguous. The CDR3 covers 13 residues. Trimming removed 4 bases at V and 0 bases at J, with 3 bases between. Germline CDR1 is SGHDN and CDR2 is FVKESK.

J is TRBJ2-6 and V is TRBV30; the D gene is possibly TRBD2 (6 bases). Trimming left V 2 bases short and J 0 bases short, with 8 bases between. CDR3 size: 15 residues. The germline CDR1 and CDR2 sequences are GTSNPN and SVGIG (reference sequence). The CDR3 loop reads CAWSRGTSGANVLTF. CDR3 nucleotides: TGTGCCTGGAGTCGGGGGACCTCTGGGGCCAACGTCCTGACTTTC.

V usage is TRBV2 and J usage is TRBJ1-1, with D tentatively TRBD1 (6 bases). V lost 3 bases and J 0 bases, leaving 14 bases between the germline ends. The CDR3 extends over 16 amino acids. Germline CDR1 is SNHLY and CDR2 is FYNNEI. The CDR3, as DNA: TGTGCCAGCAGTGACGGGACACTAGGTCTGAACACTGAAGCTTTCTTT. It is translated as CASSDGTLGLNTEAFF.

The chain joins TRBV5-5 to TRBJ1-3; D might be TRBD1 (6 bases). CDR3 length: 15 amino acids. The germline V gene has CDR1 SGHKS and CDR2 YYEKEE (reference sequence). V dropped 5 bases and J dropped 0 bases, with 12 bases sitting between them. CDR3 in amino acids: CASRYGQTSGNTIYF. CDR3 nucleotides: TGTGCCAGCAGATACGGACAGACCTCTGGAAACACCATATATTTT. Filled out from reference TRBV5-5 and TRBJ1-3, the complete variable domain reads DAGVTQSPTHLIKTRGQQVTLRCSPISGHKSVSWYQQVLGQGPQFIFQYYEKEERGRGNFPDRFSARQFPNYSSELNVNALLLGDSALYLCASRYGQTSGNTIYFGEGSWLTVV.

This clone occurred once. The rearrangement uses TRBV19 and TRBJ1-2; no clear D. V lost 4 bases and J 4 bases, leaving 25 bases between the germline ends. Germline assignment: CDR1 LNHDA and CDR2 SQIVND (reference sequence). This CDR3 is 18 amino acids long. CDR3 in DNA: TGTGCCAGTAGTACTAGGACCCTAAGCGCAGATACTTCCTATGGCTACACCTTC. Amino acids: CASSTRTLSADTSYGYTF. Filled out from reference TRBV19 and TRBJ1-2, the complete variable domain reads DGGITQSPKYLFRKEGQNVTLSCEQNLNHDAMYWYRQDPGQGLRLIYYSQIVNDFQKGDIAEGYSVSREKKESFPLTVTSAQKNPTAFYLCASSTRTLSADTSYGYTFGSGTRLTVV.

This clone was recorded a few times. V and J are TRBV27 and TRBJ1-1; D gene unclear. Germline V gives CDR1 MNHEY, CDR2 SMNVEV (reference sequence). V lost 0 bases, J lost 8 bases, and 10 bases lay in between. The CDR3 is made up of 13 amino acids. The chain's CDR3 is CASSLSDGGEAFF. The CDR3 nucleotides read TGTGCCAGCAGTTTATCGGATGGAGGCGAAGCTTTCTTT.

The V call is TRBV7-2, the J call TRBJ2-1, with D perhaps being TRBD1 or TRBD2 (5 bases each). In germline, CDR1 is SGHTA, CDR2 FQGNSA. V was shortened by 5 bases and J by 5 bases, with 13 bases between the two germline ends. CDR3 length equals 14 residues. CDR3 sequence: CASSSRDGHNEQFF. In DNA form, the CDR3 reads TGTGCCAGCAGCAGCCGGGACGGCCACAATGAGCAGTTCTTC.

This chain connects TRBV5-4 to TRBJ1-1; D is perhaps TRBD1 (6 bases). Per germline, CDR1 SGHNT and CDR2 YYREEE (reference sequence). V was clipped by 4 bases and J by 6 bases, with 19 bases between them. The CDR3 is made up of 15 amino acids. The CDR3 bases are TGTGCCAGCAGCCCTCCCGCAGGGGTTAATGCTGAAGCTTTCTTT. This translates into CASSPPAGVNAEAFF.

This clone showed up just once. V is TRBV10-2 and J is TRBJ1-2, with 7 bases that match TRBD1. V dropped 1 base and J dropped 4; count of bases not matched to a gene: 6. Looked up from germline, CDR1 is WSHSY and CDR2 is SAAADI. CDR3 length equals 15 residues. The CDR3 bases are TGCGCCAGCAGTGAGTTGCCTCGGGACAGCTATGGCTACACCTTC. Its protein product is CASSELPRDSYGYTF.